This T cell receptor beta chain was captured in a study of cytotoxic CD8 clonotypes in ibrutinib-treated CLL. Concerning this clone itself: The antigen remains unidentified.

Frozen-stored PBMCs produced around 2.2 micrograms of genomic DNA for TCR beta libraries. The study's findings and limits: An increase in clonality occurred at ibrutinib response, followed by a return toward baseline at progression.

A 1 in 200,000 to 1 in 1 million T cell depth was the sequencing target. Produced via immunoSEQ multiplex PCR; TCRdb's table is partial and in-frame only. The sample has fewer than 400,000 clones, around 66% seen once. The CDR3 has 18 amino acids. CDR1 and CDR2 (germline): LNHDA, SQIVND (reference sequence). The V and J ends lost 4 bases and 0 bases respectively, with 16 bases between them. Here the sequenced sample was PBMCs, taken after 36 months of ibrutinib treatment. The chain is built from TRBV19 and TRBJ1-6, with D perhaps matching TRBD1 (5 bases). The sequence derives from a human donor with chronic lymphocytic leukemia. The CDR3 sequence is CASSTSGLTLSYNSPLHF. For the CDR3, the DNA is TGTGCCAGTAGTACCTCGGGACTTACCCTCTCCTATAATTCACCCCTCCACTTT.